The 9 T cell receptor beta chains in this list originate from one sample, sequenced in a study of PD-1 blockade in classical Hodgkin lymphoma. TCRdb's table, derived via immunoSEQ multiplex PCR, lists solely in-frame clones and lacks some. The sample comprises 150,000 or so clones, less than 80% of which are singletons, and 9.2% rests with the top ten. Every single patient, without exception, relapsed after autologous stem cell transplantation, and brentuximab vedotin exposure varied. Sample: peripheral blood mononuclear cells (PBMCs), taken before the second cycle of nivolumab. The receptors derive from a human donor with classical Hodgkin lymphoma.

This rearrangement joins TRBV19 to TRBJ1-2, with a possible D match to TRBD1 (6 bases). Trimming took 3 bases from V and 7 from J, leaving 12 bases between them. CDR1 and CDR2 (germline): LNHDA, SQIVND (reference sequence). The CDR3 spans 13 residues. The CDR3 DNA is TGTGCCAGTAGTATTGTGGGACAACCTGGCTACACCTTC. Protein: CASSIVGQPGYTF.

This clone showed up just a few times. In DNA form, the CDR3 reads TGTGCCAGTAGTATAGGACAGGGTATTTACGAGCAGTACTTC. Translating it yields CASSIGQGIYEQYF. This chain connects TRBV19 to TRBJ2-7, with 7 bases fitting TRBD1. Germline values: CDR1 LNHDA, CDR2 SQIVND (reference sequence). There are 14 residues in the CDR3. Trimming removed 1 base from V and 4 bases from J; junction bases left unmatched: 4. Combining the CDR3 with reference TRBV19 and TRBJ2-7 gives the whole variable domain DGGITQSPKYLFRKEGQNVTLSCEQNLNHDAMYWYRQDPGQGLRLIYYSQIVNDFQKGDIAEGYSVSREKKESFPLTVTSAQKNPTAFYLCASSIGQGIYEQYFGPGTRLTVT.

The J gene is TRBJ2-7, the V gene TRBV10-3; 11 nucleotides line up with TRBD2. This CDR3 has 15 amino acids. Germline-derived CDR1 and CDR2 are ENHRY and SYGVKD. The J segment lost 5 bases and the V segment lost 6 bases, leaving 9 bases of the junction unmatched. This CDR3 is CAIRPQLAGAHEQYF. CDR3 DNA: TGTGCCATCAGACCCCAACTAGCGGGAGCGCACGAGCAGTACTTC.

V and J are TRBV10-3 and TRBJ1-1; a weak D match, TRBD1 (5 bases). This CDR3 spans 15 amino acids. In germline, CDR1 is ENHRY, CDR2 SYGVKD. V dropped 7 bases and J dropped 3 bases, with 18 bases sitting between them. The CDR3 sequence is CAITRTQGLDTEAFF. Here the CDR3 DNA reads TGTGCCATCACCCGAACCCAGGGTTTGGACACTGAAGCTTTCTTT.

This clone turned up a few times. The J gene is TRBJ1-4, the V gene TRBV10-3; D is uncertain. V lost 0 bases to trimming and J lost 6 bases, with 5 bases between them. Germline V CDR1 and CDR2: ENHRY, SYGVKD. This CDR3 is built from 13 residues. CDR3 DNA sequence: TGTGCCATCAGTGAGTCGAGGGATGAAAAACTGTTTTTT. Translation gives CAISESRDEKLFF.

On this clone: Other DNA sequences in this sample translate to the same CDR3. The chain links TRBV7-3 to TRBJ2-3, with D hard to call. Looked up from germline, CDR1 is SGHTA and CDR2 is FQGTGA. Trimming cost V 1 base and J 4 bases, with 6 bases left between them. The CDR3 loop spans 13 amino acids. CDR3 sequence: CASSLSRADTQYF. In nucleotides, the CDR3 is TGTGCCAGCAGCTTAAGTAGAGCAGATACGCAGTATTTT.

CDR3 in amino acids: CSVEVAGGPDTQYF. CDR3 nucleotide sequence: TGCAGCGTTGAGGTTGCTGGGGGGCCGGATACGCAGTATTTT. This chain links TRBV29-1 with TRBJ2-3; either TRBD1 or TRBD2 may supply D (6 bases each). Germline values: CDR1 SQVTM, CDR2 ANQGSEA. V shed 3 bases and J shed 6 bases, with 16 bases lying between them. This CDR3 contains 14 residues.

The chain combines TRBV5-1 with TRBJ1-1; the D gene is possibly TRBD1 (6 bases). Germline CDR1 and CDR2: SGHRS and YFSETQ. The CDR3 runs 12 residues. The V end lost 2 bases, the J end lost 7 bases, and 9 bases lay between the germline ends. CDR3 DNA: TGCGCCAGCAGCTTTACAGGGAGTGAAGCTTTCTTT. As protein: CASSFTGSEAFF.

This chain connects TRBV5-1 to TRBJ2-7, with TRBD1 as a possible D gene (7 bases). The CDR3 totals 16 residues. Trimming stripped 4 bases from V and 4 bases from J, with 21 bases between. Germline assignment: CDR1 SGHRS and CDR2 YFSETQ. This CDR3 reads CASSPGAGTAFYEQYF. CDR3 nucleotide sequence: TGCGCCAGCAGCCCGGGGGCCGGGACAGCATTTTACGAGCAGTACTTC.